The sequence of this T cell receptor (beta chain) was determined in a study of lymphopenia after photon versus proton radiotherapy. The germline V gene encodes CDR1 WSHSY and CDR2 SAAADI. CDR3 length: 12 residues. The J segment lost 4 bases and the V segment lost 11 bases, leaving 7 bases of the junction unmatched. There are a few counts of this clone. The assay was immunoSEQ multiplex PCR, and TCRdb's table has in-frame clones only and misses some. Of fewer than 45,000 clones in the sample, about 86% are singletons; the top ten hold 10%. The sample in question was peripheral blood, obtained from a patient treated with proton-based radiotherapy. The source is a woman aged 65 to 85 with pancreatic cancer. Some clones in this sample may be carry-over from other donors' samples. The chain recombines TRBV10-2 with TRBJ2-7; 8 bases fit TRBD1. This CDR3 reads CAVGQGGYEQYF. The CDR3 nucleotides read TGCGCCGTCGGACAGGGTGGGTACGAGCAGTACTTC.